The T cell receptor beta chain under discussion was sequenced for a study of OX40 agonist ivuxolimab in advanced cancers. Regarding the research as a whole: Ivuxolimab was a fully human IgG2 agonistic monoclonal antibody targeting the costimulatory receptor OX40 (CD134). The paper reports the monotherapy dose-escalation portion (N = 52 patients) of the phase I ivuxolimab trial. Prior anti-PD-1, anti-PD-L1 or anti-CTLA-4 therapy was permitted, and checkpoint inhibitors had been received by approximately 39% of dose-escalation patients. Peripheral TCRbeta sequencing aimed to test whether ivuxolimab altered TCR sequence diversity and caused clonal T-cell expansion. Partial responses were achieved by three dose-escalation patients, of whom one had hepatocellular carcinoma and two had cutaneous melanoma. In the dose-escalation cohort, roughly 82% of patients were male, and the mean age was 60 years with a range of roughly 23 to 90. Of the 50 to 55 patients in dose escalation, about 20 had hepatocellular carcinoma, some 15 had melanoma, 9 had renal cell carcinoma and 9 had head and neck cancer. Intravenous ivuxolimab was administered to patients every 2 weeks at six dose levels: 0.01, 0.1, 0.3, 1.5, 3 and 10 mg/kg. Results and caveats for the whole study, not just this receptor: In partial responders in the 0.1-3.0 mg/kg groups, normalized peripheral clonal expansion was found to be among the lowest, especially among CD8+ T cells. Antigen specificity was not determined for the clonally expanded peripheral T cells. At doses of 0.1 to 3.0 mg/kg, clonal expansion of both CD4+ and CD8+ T cells in blood was seen between baseline and week 6. Low levels of normalized T-cell clonal expansion were also shown by some nonresponding patients. After ivuxolimab, more expanded clones were found on average in CD8+ T cells than in CD4+ T cells.

Concerning this clone itself: What this receptor recognizes is not known. No quality values exist for individual bases; no much larger clone is one base distant.

The trial excluded patients who had a history of autoimmune disease or who were on systemic immunosuppression. Peripheral blood for TCR sequencing was drawn from every dose cohort at baseline, at cycle 4 day 1 and at cycle 7 day 1. Samples were obtained from an open-label, multicenter, first-in-human phase I dose-escalation trial of ivuxolimab. The trial enrolled adults with locally advanced or metastatic head and neck squamous cell, hepatocellular, melanoma or renal cell carcinoma. Before TCR sequencing, CD4+ T cells and CD8+ T cells were sorted from peripheral blood as separate populations. To sequence the TCRbeta CDR3 region, genomic DNA was isolated from the sorted cells. The immunoSEQ Assay was used to sequence the TCRbeta CDR3 regions. Sourced from immuneACCESS, this table was stored by TCRdb with only in-frame sequences that have V and J called. A share of the clones is absent; for the studies checked, an unresolved V gene accounts for under half, and the remainder has no known explanation. The sample has 55,000 to 70,000 clones on record, around 81% of them singletons. Jointly, the top ten make up about 3.7% of the sample.

This specimen was CD4+ or CD8+ T cells sorted from blood, taken in a trial of the OX40 agonist ivuxolimab. The receptor's source is an adult with an advanced solid tumor such as melanoma, head and neck, liver or kidney cancer.

The bases read TGTGCCAGCAGCACGGCTGGAAGCGGAGTTCAAGAGACCCAGTACTTC. It translates as CASSTAGSGVQETQYF. Recombination connected TRBV9 to TRBJ2-5; a tentative D call is TRBD2 (5 bases match). V is clipped by 4 bases and J by 2 bases, and the sequence between their germline boundaries is 18 bases long. The CDR3 has 16 amino acids, counting the end cysteine and phenylalanine. CDR3 DNA only is kept here, 48 bases in frame from base 1. The germline V gene supplies CDR1 SGDLS and CDR2 YYNGEE.